This T cell receptor beta chain appears in the sequencing data of a study of shared T cell receptors in the human thymus. Germline V CDR1 and CDR2: SGHNT, YYREEE (reference sequence). CDR3 length equals 20 residues. A remark on this clone: At one end, the junction sequence differs from germline, possibly due to a read error.

Data came from immunoSEQ multiplex PCR; TCRdb stores just in-frame clones and leaves some out. The sample has hundreds of thousands of clones; roughly 74% are singletons. These same records also appear under a second study, on human thymus T cells.

Material: thymocytes. This sequence originates from a boy under two years old with a congenital heart defect. This chain connects TRBV5-4 to TRBJ2-1; TRBD2 matches 16 bases. The CDR3 protein is CASSAPPGTSGRVWDNEQFF. For the CDR3, the DNA is TGTGCCAGCAGCGCACCCCCCGGGACTAGCGGGAGGGTTTGGGACAATGAACAGTTCTTC.